This record concerns one T cell receptor beta chain sequence. This receptor's antigen is unknown. The sample is drawn from a study of monozygotic twins with inflammatory bowel disease (dated by TCRdb to between 2018 and 2021). About the full investigation: In total, approximately 30 monozygotic twin pairs made up the full study: 19 Danish pairs, all IBD-discordant, plus nine German pairs, of which four were IBD-concordant and five were IBD-discordant. The search for disease-associated traits relied mainly on comparing, within discordant pairs, IBD patients with their genetically identical healthy co-twins. Each individual had, on average, about 151 000 unique TCRalpha sequences and 181 000 unique TCRbeta sequences available for analysis. What the study reported, not specific to this receptor: No single strong signal or clonotype linked to IBD turned up in the results, so the idea that one exists was not supported. Repertoire similarity did not differ between concordant and discordant twins, possibly due to limited statistical power. TCRbeta repertoire diversity, by inverse Simpson index, was decreased in IBD patients compared with their healthy co-twins. Distinction between different T cell subtypes could not be achieved in the analysis. Differing immunosuppressive treatments among patients may have added background noise and inter-individual variability to the repertoires. Fewer clonotypes were shared with other individuals by IBD patients than by healthy twins, most markedly in patients showing signs of disease activity.

Libraries were made using 5' RACE. The input for every TCR library was around 4,000 ng of total RNA. cDNA was synthesized with SMARTScribe reverse transcriptase in eight separate reactions per sample. During cDNA synthesis, template switching introduced unique molecular identifiers that contained a 6-nucleotide sample barcode. TCRalpha and TCRbeta cDNA was amplified in two nested PCRs of approximately 17 and 9 cycles, and bead purification was carried out after each PCR. Before amplification, the cDNA was treated with uracil DNA-glycosylase and purified using the QIAquick PCR purification kit. The second PCR was the step at which Illumina TruSeq-compatible adapters and sample-specific barcodes were added. Library quality and concentration were assessed using TapeStation and Qubit, and about 5 ng of each library was pooled. Sequencing of the pooled libraries was done on an Illumina HiSeq2500 single-index Rapid Run using custom sequencing primers and 2 x 100 bp reads. The original pipeline was this. UMI-based consensus assembly with MiGEC version 1.2.6 was used to correct PCR and sequencing errors. V(D)J alignment, clonotype assembly and CDR3 extraction were performed with MiXCR version 2.1.1. Gene usage, clonotype sharing and MAIT/NKT TCR abundance were normalised by analysing the top 1000, 10 000 and 20 000 clonotypes per sample. After downsampling to 27 000 UMIs, diversity was calculated as the inverse Simpson index using the vegan R package. Paired Mann-Whitney U tests were applied to discordant twin pairs, with Benjamini-Hochberg correction for multiple testing. TCRdb reprocessed the raw reads; every CDR3 protein sequence is a single record, and DNA is not supplied. TCRdb, not the authors, supplied the V and J calls. The sample's clone listing holds 190,000 or so distinct CDR3 sequences. The top ten clones comprise approximately 1.6% of the sample.

From each donor, an approximately 2.5 ml peripheral blood sample was collected into PAXgene tubes and kept at -80 degrees C. Without any T cell sorting, total RNA was extracted from whole blood using the PAXgene blood miRNA kit on an automated QIAcube. Deep TCRalpha and TCRbeta repertoire profiling with unique molecular barcoding was performed on peripheral blood of monozygotic twin pairs concordant or discordant for inflammatory bowel disease. Smoking habits were recorded for all twin pairs, and individuals were classified as current, former or never smokers. The germline V gene sets CDR1 to MNHNS and CDR2 to SASEGT. Its CDR3 holds 11 amino acids, cysteine through phenylalanine. The nucleotide record is missing.

The clonotype was recovered from a human donor with ulcerative colitis or Crohn's disease, or a healthy co-twin of an affected twin (not recorded which). Material: blood. This chain joins TRBV6-1 to TRBJ1-2; checking the TCRdb D call of TRBD1 is not possible without DNA. The CDR3 protein is CASSEGPRSSF.